This T cell receptor beta chain was recovered during a study of beta chain features in type 1 diabetes. Expressed TCRB transcripts were sequenced, since all the RNA that had been isolated was reverse transcribed. Only in-frame clones appear in the TCRdb table, and some are missing; sequencing was by immunoSEQ multiplex PCR. The data hold just over 600,000 clones, with 15% to 19% observed a single time. This clone was seen a handful of times. V lost 0 bases and J 3 bases, leaving 8 bases between the germline ends. The germline V gene has CDR1 SGHVS and CDR2 FQNEAQ. CDR3 length: 14 amino acids. Sample: naive CD4+ T cells from blood. The chain carries TRBV7-8 and TRBJ1-2; possibly TRBD1 for D (5 bases). The receptor was derived from a man between 18 and 35 years old in good health. The CDR3 DNA sequence: TGTGCCAGCAGCTTAGCGGCCAGGGACTATGGCTACACCTTC. This codes for CASSLAARDYGYTF.